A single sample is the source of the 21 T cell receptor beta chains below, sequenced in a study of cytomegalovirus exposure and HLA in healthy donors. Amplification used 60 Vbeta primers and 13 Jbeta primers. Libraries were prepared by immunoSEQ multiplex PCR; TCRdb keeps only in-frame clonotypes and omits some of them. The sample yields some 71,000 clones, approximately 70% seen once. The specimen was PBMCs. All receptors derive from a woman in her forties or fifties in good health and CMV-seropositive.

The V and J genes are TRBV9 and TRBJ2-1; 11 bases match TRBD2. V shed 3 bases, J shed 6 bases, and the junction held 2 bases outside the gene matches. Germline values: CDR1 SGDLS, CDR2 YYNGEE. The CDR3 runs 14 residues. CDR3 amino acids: CASSAGLAGNEQFF. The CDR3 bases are TGTGCCAGCAGCGCCGGACTAGCGGGCAATGAGCAGTTCTTC.

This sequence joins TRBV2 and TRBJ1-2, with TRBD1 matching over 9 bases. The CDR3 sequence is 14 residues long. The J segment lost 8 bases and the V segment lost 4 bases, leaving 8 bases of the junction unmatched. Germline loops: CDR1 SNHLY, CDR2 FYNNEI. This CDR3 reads CASSGTGTGNGYTF. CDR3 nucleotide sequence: TGTGCCAGCAGTGGTACCGGGACAGGGAACGGCTACACCTTC. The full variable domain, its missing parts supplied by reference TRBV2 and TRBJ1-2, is EPEVTQTPSHQVTQMGQEVILRCVPISNHLYFYWYRQILGQKVEFLVSFYNNEISEKSEIFDDQFSVERPDGSNFTLKIRSTKLEDSAMYFCASSGTGTGNGYTFGSGTRLTVV.

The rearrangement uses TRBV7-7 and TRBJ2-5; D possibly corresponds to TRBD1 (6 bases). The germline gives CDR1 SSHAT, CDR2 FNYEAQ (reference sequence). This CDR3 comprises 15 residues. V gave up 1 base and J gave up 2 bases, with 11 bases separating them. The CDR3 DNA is TGTGCCAGCAGCTTAGGCAGGGGCGGGCAAGAGACCCAGTACTTC. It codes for CASSLGRGGQETQYF.

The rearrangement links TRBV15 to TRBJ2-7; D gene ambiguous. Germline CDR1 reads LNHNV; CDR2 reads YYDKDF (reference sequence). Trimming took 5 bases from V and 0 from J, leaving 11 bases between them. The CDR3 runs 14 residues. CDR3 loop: CATSRGYDSYEQYF. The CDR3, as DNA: TGTGCCACCAGCCGAGGCTACGACTCCTACGAGCAGTACTTC.

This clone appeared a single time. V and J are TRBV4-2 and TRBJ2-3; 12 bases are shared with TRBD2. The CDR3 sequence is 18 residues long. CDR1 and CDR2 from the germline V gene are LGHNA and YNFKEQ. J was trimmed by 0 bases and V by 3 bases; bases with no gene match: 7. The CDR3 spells CASSQATSGRPSTDTQYF. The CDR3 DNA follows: TGTGCCAGCAGCCAGGCTACTAGCGGGAGGCCAAGCACAGATACGCAGTATTTT.

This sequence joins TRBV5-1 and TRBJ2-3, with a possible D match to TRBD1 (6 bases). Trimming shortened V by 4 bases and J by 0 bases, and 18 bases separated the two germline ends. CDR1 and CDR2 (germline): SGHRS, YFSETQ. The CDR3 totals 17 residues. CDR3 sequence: CASSHGGRGGSTDTQYF. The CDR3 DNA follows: TGCGCCAGCAGCCATGGTGGGAGAGGGGGTAGCACAGATACGCAGTATTTT.

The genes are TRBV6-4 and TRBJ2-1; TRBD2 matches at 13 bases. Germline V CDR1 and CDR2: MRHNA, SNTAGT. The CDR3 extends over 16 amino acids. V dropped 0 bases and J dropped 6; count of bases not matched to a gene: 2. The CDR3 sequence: CASSDSTSGRFNEQFF. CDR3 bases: TGTGCCAGCAGTGACTCGACTAGCGGGAGGTTCAATGAGCAGTTCTTC.

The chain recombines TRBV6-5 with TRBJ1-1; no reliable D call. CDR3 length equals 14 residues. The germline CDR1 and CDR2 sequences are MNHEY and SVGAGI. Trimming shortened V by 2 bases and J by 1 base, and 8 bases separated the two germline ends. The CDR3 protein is CASSYGQGNTEAFF. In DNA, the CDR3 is TGTGCCAGCAGTTACGGGCAAGGGAACACTGAAGCTTTCTTT.

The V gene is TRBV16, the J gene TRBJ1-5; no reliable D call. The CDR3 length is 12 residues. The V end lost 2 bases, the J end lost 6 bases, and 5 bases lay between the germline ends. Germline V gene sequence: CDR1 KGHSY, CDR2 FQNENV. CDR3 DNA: TGTGCCAGCAGCCAAGGCGGTCAGCCCCAGCATTTT. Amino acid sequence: CASSQGGQPQHF.

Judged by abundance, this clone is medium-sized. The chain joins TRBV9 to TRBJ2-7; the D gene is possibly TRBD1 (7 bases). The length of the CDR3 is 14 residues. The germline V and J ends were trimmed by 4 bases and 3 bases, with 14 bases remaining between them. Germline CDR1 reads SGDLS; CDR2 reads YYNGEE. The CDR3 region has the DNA TGTGCCAGCAGCCCGTCAGGGGGGAACTACGAGCAGTACTTC. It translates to CASSPSGGNYEQYF.

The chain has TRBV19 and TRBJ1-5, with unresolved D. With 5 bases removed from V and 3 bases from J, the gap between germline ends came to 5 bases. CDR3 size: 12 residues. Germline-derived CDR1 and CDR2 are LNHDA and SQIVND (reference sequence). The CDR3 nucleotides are TGTGCCAGTAGTCCCATCAATCAGCCCCAGCATTTT. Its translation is CASSPINQPQHF.

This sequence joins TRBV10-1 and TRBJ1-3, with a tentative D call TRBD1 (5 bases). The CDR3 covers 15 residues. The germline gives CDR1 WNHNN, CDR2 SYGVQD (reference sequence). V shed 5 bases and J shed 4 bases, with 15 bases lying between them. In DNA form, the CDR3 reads TGCGCCAGCAGTTCGCGGGGCCTGGGGGGAAACACCATATATTTT. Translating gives CASSSRGLGGNTIYF.

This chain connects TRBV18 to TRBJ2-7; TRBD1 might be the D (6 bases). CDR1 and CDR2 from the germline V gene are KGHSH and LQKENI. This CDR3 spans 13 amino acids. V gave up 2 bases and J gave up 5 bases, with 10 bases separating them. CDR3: CASSPNEGDEQYF. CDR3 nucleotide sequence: TGTGCCAGCTCACCAAACGAGGGGGACGAGCAGTACTTC. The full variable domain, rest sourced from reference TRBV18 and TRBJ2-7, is NAGVMQNPRHLVRRRGQEARLRCSPMKGHSHVYWYRQLPEEGLKFMVYLQKENIIDESGMPKERFSAEFPKEGPSILRIQQVVRGDSAAYFCASSPNEGDEQYFGPGTRLTVT.

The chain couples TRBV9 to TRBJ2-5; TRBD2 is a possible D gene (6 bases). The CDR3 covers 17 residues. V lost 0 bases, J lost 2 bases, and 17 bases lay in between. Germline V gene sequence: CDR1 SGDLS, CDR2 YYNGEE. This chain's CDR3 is CASSVAVGAGQQETQYF. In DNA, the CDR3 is TGTGCCAGCAGCGTAGCTGTCGGTGCGGGGCAGCAAGAGACCCAGTACTTC.

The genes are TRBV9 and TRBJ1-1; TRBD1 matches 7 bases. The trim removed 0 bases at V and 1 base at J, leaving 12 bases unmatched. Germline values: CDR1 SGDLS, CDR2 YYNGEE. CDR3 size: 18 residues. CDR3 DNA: TGTGCCAGCAGCGTAGCCCCCGATCGGACAGGCTCGAACACTGAAGCTTTCTTT. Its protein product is CASSVAPDRTGSNTEAFF.

The CDR3 loop reads CASRQGRQPQHF. DNA of the CDR3: TGTGCCAGCAGACAGGGGAGACAGCCCCAGCATTTT. V gene TRBV28 combines with J gene TRBJ1-5; 7 bases are a match to TRBD1. V lost 6 bases and J lost 7; bases outside the gene matches: 3. The CDR3 covers 12 residues. Germline V gives CDR1 MDHEN, CDR2 SYDVKM.

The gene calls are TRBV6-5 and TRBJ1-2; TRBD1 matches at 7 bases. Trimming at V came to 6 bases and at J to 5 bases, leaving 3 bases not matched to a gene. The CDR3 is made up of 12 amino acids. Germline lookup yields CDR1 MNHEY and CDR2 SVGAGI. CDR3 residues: CASRPTGYGYTF. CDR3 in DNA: TGTGCCAGCAGGCCGACAGGGTATGGCTACACCTTC.

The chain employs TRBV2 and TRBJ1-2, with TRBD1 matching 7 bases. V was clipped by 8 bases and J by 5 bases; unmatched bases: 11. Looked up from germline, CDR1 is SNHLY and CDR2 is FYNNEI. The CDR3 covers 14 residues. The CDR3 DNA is TGTGCCAGCTTCGGAGACAGGGTTTCTTATGGCTACACCTTC. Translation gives CASFGDRVSYGYTF. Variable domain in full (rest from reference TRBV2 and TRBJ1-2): EPEVTQTPSHQVTQMGQEVILRCVPISNHLYFYWYRQILGQKVEFLVSFYNNEISEKSEIFDDQFSVERPDGSNFTLKIRSTKLEDSAMYFCASFGDRVSYGYTFGSGTRLTVV.

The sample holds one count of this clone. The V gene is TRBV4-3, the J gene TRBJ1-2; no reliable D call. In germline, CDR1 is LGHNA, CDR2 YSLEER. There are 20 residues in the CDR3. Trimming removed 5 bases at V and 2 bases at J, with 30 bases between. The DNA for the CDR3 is TGCGCCAGCAGCGGAGAGAAGTGGGCGGACTTACAGAGGCTCAACTATGGCTACACCTTC. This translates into CASSGEKWADLQRLNYGYTF.

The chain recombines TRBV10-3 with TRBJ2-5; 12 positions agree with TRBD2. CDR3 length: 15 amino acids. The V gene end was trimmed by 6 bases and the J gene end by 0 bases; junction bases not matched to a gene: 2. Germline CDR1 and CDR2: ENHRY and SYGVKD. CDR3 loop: CAIRPSGGDQETQYF. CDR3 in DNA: TGTGCCATCAGACCTAGCGGGGGGGACCAAGAGACCCAGTACTTC.

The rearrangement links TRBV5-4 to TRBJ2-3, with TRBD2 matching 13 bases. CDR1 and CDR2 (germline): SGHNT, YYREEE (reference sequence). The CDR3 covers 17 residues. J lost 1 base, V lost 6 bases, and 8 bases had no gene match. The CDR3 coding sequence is TGTGCCAGCAAACTAGCGGGAGGGCCGGTGGGCACAGATACGCAGTATTTT. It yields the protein CASKLAGGPVGTDTQYF.